The 26 T cell receptor beta chains listed next were all sequenced from one sample in a study of blood T cell repertoires in COVID-19. Some clones are missing from TCRdb's copy, which holds only in-frame ones; the method was immunoSEQ multiplex PCR. The sample carries roughly 100,000 clones, around 90% recorded once. What was sequenced was peripheral blood. These receptors were obtained from a man aged 45-65 years with active or convalescent COVID-19.

This clone has just a few counts. This chain joins TRBV4-2 and TRBJ1-1; 7 bases map to TRBD1. Germline trimming cut 4 bases from V and 8 bases from J; bases unmatched to any gene: 13. CDR1 LGHNA and CDR2 YNFKEQ come from the germline V gene. The CDR3 is 15 amino acids. The CDR3 spells CASSRPDRDKVEAFF. The DNA for the CDR3 is TGTGCCAGCAGCCGACCCGACAGGGATAAAGTCGAAGCTTTCTTT.

V is TRBV6-2 or TRBV6-3 and J is TRBJ1-1; a weak D match, TRBD1 (5 bases). The V end lost 6 bases, the J end lost 7 bases, and 15 bases lay between the germline ends. Germline assignment: CDR1 MNHEY and CDR2 SVGEGT. This CDR3 spans 13 amino acids. The CDR3 is CASSLSGIYEAFF. The CDR3 DNA follows: TGTGCCAGCAGCCTATCAGGGATTTATGAAGCTTTCTTT.

The genes are TRBV29-1 and TRBJ1-5, with 11 bases aligning to TRBD1. CDR1 and CDR2 (germline): SQVTM, ANQGSEA. V trimming: 5 bases; J trimming: 7 bases; junction bases outside the gene matches: 4. This CDR3 has 13 amino acids. This CDR3 is CSVRTGGAQPQHF. As DNA, the CDR3 is TGCAGCGTTCGGACAGGGGGCGCCCAGCCCCAGCATTTT.

This chain connects TRBV6-5 to TRBJ2-7, with 11 bases aligning to TRBD1. The germline V gene has CDR1 MNHEY and CDR2 SVGAGI. CDR3 size: 14 residues. Trimming took 2 bases from V and 4 from J; bases not matched to a gene: 1. CDR3 in amino acids: CASSYGTGGYEQYV. The DNA for the CDR3 is TGTGCCAGCAGTTACGGGACAGGGGGATACGAGCAGTACGTC.

The table lists this clone with a count of one. J is TRBJ2-7 and V is TRBV27; TRBD2 agrees at 16 bases. V trimming: 5 bases; J trimming: 8 bases; junction bases outside the gene matches: 15. The length of the CDR3 is 18 residues. CDR1 is MNHEY, CDR2 SMNVEV, per germline (reference sequence). CDR3 nucleotide sequence: TGTGCCAGCAGTCCCCCTCCGGGACTAGCGGGGGGGAGCCGCAAGCAGTACGTC. This gives the protein CASSPPPGLAGGSRKQYV.

The chain joins TRBV5-8 to TRBJ1-6; D is unclear. This CDR3 has 14 residues. CDR1 and CDR2 from the germline V gene are SGHTS and YDEGEE. Trimming left V 0 bases short and J 3 bases short, with 4 bases between. CDR3 DNA: TGTGCCAGCAGCTTGGACATCTATAATTCACCCCTCCACTTT. Amino acids: CASSLDIYNSPLHF.

V and J are TRBV19 and TRBJ2-5, with D possibly matching TRBD1 (5 bases). Trimming removed 1 base from V and 6 bases from J, with 9 bases in between. Germline V gives CDR1 LNHDA, CDR2 SQIVND (reference sequence). The CDR3 is 13 residues long. CDR3: CASSIAPGKTQYF. CDR3 coding DNA: TGTGCCAGTAGTATAGCCCCAGGGAAGACCCAGTACTTC. Full variable domain (remainder filled in from reference TRBV19 and TRBJ2-5): DGGITQSPKYLFRKEGQNVTLSCEQNLNHDAMYWYRQDPGQGLRLIYYSQIVNDFQKGDIAEGYSVSREKKESFPLTVTSAQKNPTAFYLCASSIAPGKTQYFGPGTRLLVL.

The V call is TRBV7-9, the J call TRBJ1-5; D ambiguous. The V end lost 3 bases, the J end lost 5 bases, and 8 bases lay between the germline ends. This CDR3 contains 13 residues. The germline V gene encodes CDR1 SEHNR and CDR2 FQNEAQ (reference sequence). CDR3 DNA sequence: TGTGCCAGCAGCTTGGAGTCCTATCAGCCCCAGCATTTT. As protein: CASSLESYQPQHF. The whole variable domain, filled in from reference TRBV7-9 and TRBJ1-5, reads DTGVSQNPRHKITKRGQNVTFRCDPISEHNRLYWYRQTLGQGPEFLTYFQNEAQLEKSRLLSDRFSAERPKGSFSTLEIQRTEQGDSAMYLCASSLESYQPQHFGDGTRLSIL.

The J gene is TRBJ1-4, the V gene TRBV7-2; D not certain. Looked up from germline, CDR1 is SGHTA and CDR2 is FQGNSA. The CDR3 extends over 15 amino acids. Trimming pared 2 bases from V and 3 bases from J, leaving 10 bases between. The CDR3 is CASSLYRLANEKLFF. In DNA form, the CDR3 reads TGTGCCAGCAGCTTATACCGTTTAGCTAATGAAAAACTGTTTTTT.

The rearrangement joins TRBV23-1 to TRBJ2-7, with 8 bases lining up with TRBD1. TRBV23-1 is an ORF for which the function is uncertain. The CDR3 is 17 residues long. V lost 3 bases to trimming and J lost 1 base; unmatched junction nucleotides: 11. The CDR3: CASSQPLPDRGSYEQYV. In DNA form, the CDR3 reads TGCGCCAGCAGTCAGCCCCTCCCTGACAGGGGATCCTACGAGCAGTACGTC.

J is TRBJ1-2 and V is TRBV3-1 (or the pseudogene TRBV3-2); weak D call: TRBD1 (5 bases). Trimming stripped 0 bases from V and 4 bases from J, with 9 bases between. Germline CDR1 is LGHDT and CDR2 is YNNKEL (reference sequence). The CDR3 covers 14 residues. In nucleotides, the CDR3 is TGTGCCAGCAGCCAAGATCGGGGGAGCTATGGCTACACCTTC. Protein product: CASSQDRGSYGYTF.

This sequence joins TRBV5-4 and TRBJ1-2; perhaps TRBD1 as D (6 bases). Trimming stripped 4 bases from V and 0 bases from J, with 16 bases between. CDR3 length: 16 residues. Germline V gene lookup returns CDR1 SGHNT and CDR2 YYREEE (reference sequence). The chain's CDR3 is CASSPGGQRANYGYTF. The CDR3 DNA follows: TGTGCCAGCAGCCCCGGCGGACAGAGAGCTAACTATGGCTACACCTTC. Using reference TRBV5-4 and TRBJ1-2 for the parts outside the CDR3, the full variable domain is ETGVTQSPTHLIKTRGQQVTLRCSSQSGHNTVSWYQQALGQGPQFIFQYYREEENGRGNFPPRFSGLQFPNYSSELNVNALELDDSALYLCASSPGGQRANYGYTFGSGTRLTVV.

Only a few counts were recorded for this clone. The gene calls are TRBV12-3 or TRBV12-4 and TRBJ1-2, with D possibly being TRBD1 (5 bases). The ends were cut back, 6 bases at V and 8 bases at J, with 16 bases in the middle. The CDR3 runs 13 residues. For the CDR3, the DNA is TGTGCCAGCAGGGGAGGGGTTTCGGAGGGCTACACCTTC. Amino acid sequence: CASRGGVSEGYTF.

This chain joins TRBV5-1 and TRBJ1-2; possible D gene TRBD1, 6 bases. The CDR3 length is 15 residues. Germline V gives CDR1 SGHRS, CDR2 YFSETQ. Trimming shortened V by 2 bases and J by 2 bases, and 13 bases separated the two germline ends. The chain's CDR3 is CASSFAPGANYGYTF. The CDR3 bases are TGCGCCAGCAGCTTCGCCCCAGGGGCCAACTATGGCTACACCTTC.

The chain recombines TRBV5-6 with TRBJ1-1, with D maybe TRBD1 (6 bases). Between the trimmed V and J ends, which lost 5 bases and 0 bases, there was a span of 8 bases. Germline V gene sequence: CDR1 SGHDT, CDR2 YYEEEE. This CDR3 is built from 13 residues. As DNA, the CDR3 is TGTGCCAGCAGTTGGACAGTGAACACTGAAGCTTTCTTT. It yields the protein CASSWTVNTEAFF. The variable domain in full, completed from reference TRBV5-6 and TRBJ1-1, reads DAGVTQSPTHLIKTRGQQVTLRCSPKSGHDTVSWYQQALGQGPQFIFQYYEEEERQRGNFPDRFSGHQFPNYSSELNVNALLLGDSALYLCASSWTVNTEAFFGQGTRLTVV.

This clone was seen a few times. The chain carries TRBV3-1 (or the pseudogene TRBV3-2) and TRBJ2-2; TRBD2 matches at 7 bases. The CDR3 consists of 16 residues. J was trimmed by 3 bases and V by 3 bases; bases with no gene match: 7. CDR1 and CDR2 from the germline V gene are LGHDT and YNNKEL (reference sequence). The CDR3 nucleotides are TGTGCCAGCAGCCATACGGGCGCGGGGGACACCGGGGAGCTGTTTTTT. Translated, it gives CASSHTGAGDTGELFF.

V and J are TRBV2 and TRBJ2-3; a possible D gene is TRBD1 (6 bases). Trimming took 2 bases from V and 3 from J, leaving 6 bases between them. This CDR3 contains 13 residues. The germline gives CDR1 SNHLY, CDR2 FYNNEI. The CDR3 spells CASSEQGTDTQYF. Written as DNA, the CDR3 is TGTGCCAGCAGTGAACAGGGGACAGATACGCAGTATTTT.

This rearrangement joins TRBV27 to TRBJ1-6; 9 nucleotides align to TRBD1. The CDR3 spans 15 residues. J was trimmed by 5 bases and V by 5 bases; bases with no gene match: 4. CDR1 and CDR2 (germline): MNHEY, SMNVEV (reference sequence). In nucleotides, the CDR3 is TGTGCCAGCAGTAGCGGGACAGGGAATAATTCACCCCTCCACTTT. This codes for CASSSGTGNNSPLHF.

The chain combines TRBV30 with TRBJ2-1; 8 positions agree with TRBD2. The V gene end was trimmed by 0 bases and the J gene end by 10 bases; junction bases not matched to a gene: 5. Germline assignment: CDR1 GTSNPN and CDR2 SVGIG (reference sequence). The length of the CDR3 is 13 residues. CDR3 nucleotide sequence: TGTGCCTGGAGTGTCCGTTCTAGCGGGGAGCAGTTCTTC. As protein: CAWSVRSSGEQFF. Drawing the rest from reference TRBV30 and TRBJ2-1, the complete variable domain is SQTIHQWPATLVQPVGSPLSLECTVEGTSNPNLYWYRQAAGRGLQLLFYSVGIGQISSEVPQNLSASRPQDRQFILSSKKLLLSDSGFYLCAWSVRSSGEQFFGPGTRLTVL.

The rearrangement uses TRBV27 and TRBJ2-3; 9 bases line up with TRBD1. The CDR3 consists of 15 residues. Germline V lookup: CDR1 MNHEY, CDR2 SMNVEV (reference sequence). V lost 0 bases and J lost 3; bases outside the gene matches: 1. The CDR3 DNA is TGTGCCAGCAGTTTATCTGGGACAGGGACAGATACGCAGTATTTT. Translated, it gives CASSLSGTGTDTQYF.

The chain is built from TRBV7-8 and TRBJ1-2; D is uncertain. CDR1 and CDR2 (germline): SGHVS, FQNEAQ. Trimming took off 5 bases at V and 4 bases at J, with 17 bases between the two ends. This CDR3 region has 15 residues. The CDR3 loop reads CASSRDPREPYGYTF. As DNA, the CDR3 is TGTGCCAGCAGCCGAGACCCTCGAGAACCCTATGGCTACACCTTC.

CDR3 amino acids: CASSQMTPALREKLFF. CDR3 DNA sequence: TGTGCCAGCAGCCAAATGACCCCAGCGCTTAGGGAAAAACTGTTTTTT. J is TRBJ1-4 and V is TRBV3-1 (or the pseudogene TRBV3-2); D unresolved. CDR3 length: 16 residues. V lost 2 bases to trimming and J lost 8 bases, with 18 bases between them. The germline V gene encodes CDR1 LGHDT and CDR2 YNNKEL (reference sequence).

In DNA form, the CDR3 reads TGTGCCAGCAGCCACCCGACTAGCGGGGGGGCAGATACGCAGTATTTT. Its protein is CASSHPTSGGADTQYF. The V gene is TRBV11-2, the J gene TRBJ2-3; TRBD2 matches at 14 bases. J gave up 4 bases and V 5 bases, and 5 bases lay outside the gene matches. CDR3 length: 16 amino acids. Germline V gene lookup returns CDR1 SGHAT and CDR2 FQNNGV.

CDR3: CASREGSGGELFF. CDR3 DNA: TGTGCCAGCAGGGAGGGGTCGGGCGGGGAGCTGTTTTTT. The gene calls are TRBV28 and TRBJ2-2; a possible D gene is TRBD2 (6 bases). From germline, CDR1 is MDHEN and CDR2 SYDVKM. V lost 6 bases to trimming and J lost 7 bases, with 12 bases between them. The CDR3 covers 13 residues. Full variable domain (missing parts from reference TRBV28 and TRBJ2-2): DVKVTQSSRYLVKRTGEKVFLECVQDMDHENMFWYRQDPGLGLRLIYFSYDVKMKEKGDIPEGYSVSREKKERFSLILESASTNQTSMYLCASREGSGGELFFGEGSRLTVL.

The V call is TRBV10-1, the J call TRBJ1-1; no reliable D call. CDR1 WNHNN and CDR2 SYGVQD come from the germline V gene (reference sequence). The CDR3 is made up of 12 amino acids. V was pared by 3 bases and J by 1 base, with 3 bases between. Here the CDR3 DNA reads TGCGCCAGCAGTGACAGGAACACTGAAGCTTTCTTT. Translated, it gives CASSDRNTEAFF.

The chain uses TRBV4-3 and TRBJ2-3; 12 positions agree with TRBD2. Germline CDR1 is LGHNA and CDR2 is YSLEER. There are 16 residues in the CDR3. V dropped 1 base and J dropped 6; count of bases not matched to a gene: 5. CDR3 DNA sequence: TGCGCCAGCAGCCAAGGACTAGCGGGGGACCTGGATACGCAGTATTTT. It specifies CASSQGLAGDLDTQYF.